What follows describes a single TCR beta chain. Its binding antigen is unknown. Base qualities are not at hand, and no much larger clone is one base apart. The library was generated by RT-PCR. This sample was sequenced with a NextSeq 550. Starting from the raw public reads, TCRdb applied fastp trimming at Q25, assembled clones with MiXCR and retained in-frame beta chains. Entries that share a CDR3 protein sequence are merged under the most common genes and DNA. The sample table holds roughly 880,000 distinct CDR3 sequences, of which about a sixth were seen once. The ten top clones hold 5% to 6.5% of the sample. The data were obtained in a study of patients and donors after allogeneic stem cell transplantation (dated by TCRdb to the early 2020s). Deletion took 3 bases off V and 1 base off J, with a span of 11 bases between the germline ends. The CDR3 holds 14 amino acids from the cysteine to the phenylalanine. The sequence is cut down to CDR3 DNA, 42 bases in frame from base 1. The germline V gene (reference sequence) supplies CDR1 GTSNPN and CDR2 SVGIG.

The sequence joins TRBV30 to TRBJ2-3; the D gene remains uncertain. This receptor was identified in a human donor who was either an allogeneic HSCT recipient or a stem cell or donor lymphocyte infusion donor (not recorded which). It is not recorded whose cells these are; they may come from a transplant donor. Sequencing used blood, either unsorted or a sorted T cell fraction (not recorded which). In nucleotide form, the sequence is TGTGCCTGGAGGCCGGATTTTGGCACAGATACGCAGTATTTT. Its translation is CAWRPDFGTDTQYF.